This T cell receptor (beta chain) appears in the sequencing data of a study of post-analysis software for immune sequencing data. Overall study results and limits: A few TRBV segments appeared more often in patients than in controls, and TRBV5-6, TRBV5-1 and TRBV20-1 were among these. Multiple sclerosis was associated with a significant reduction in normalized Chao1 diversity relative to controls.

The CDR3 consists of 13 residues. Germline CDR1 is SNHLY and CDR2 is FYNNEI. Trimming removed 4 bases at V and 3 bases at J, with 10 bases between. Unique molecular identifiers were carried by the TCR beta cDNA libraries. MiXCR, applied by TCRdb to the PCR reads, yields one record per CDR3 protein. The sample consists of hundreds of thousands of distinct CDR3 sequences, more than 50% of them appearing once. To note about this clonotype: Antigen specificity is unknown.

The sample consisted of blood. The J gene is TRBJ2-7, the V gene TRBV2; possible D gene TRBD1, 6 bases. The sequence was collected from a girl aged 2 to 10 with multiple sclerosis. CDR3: CASSVRDIYEQYF. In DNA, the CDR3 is TGTGCCAGCAGTGTAAGGGACATCTACGAGCAGTACTTC.